The TCR beta chain described here comes from a study of control samples from healthy donors and cancer patients. Sequenced by immunoSEQ multiplex PCR; TCRdb stores in-frame clones only, minus some. This sample carries about 95,000 clones, just under 85% of them seen once, and the ten largest clones take approximately 20%. This CDR3 comprises 15 residues. V gave up 2 bases and J gave up 6 bases, with 14 bases separating them. The germline V gene has CDR1 SEHNR and CDR2 FQNEAQ (reference sequence). Sequencing was performed on blood. V is TRBV7-9 and J is TRBJ2-1; TRBD2 is a possible D gene (6 bases). The clonotype comes from a man younger than 45 in good health. CDR3 residues: CASSLTAGRSNEQFF. In nucleotides, the CDR3 is TGTGCCAGCAGCTTAACGGCAGGGAGGAGCAATGAGCAGTTCTTC.